This T cell receptor (beta chain) came from a study of T cell clonality in common variable immunodeficiency. General study findings and limits: Shared TCRbeta clones were fewer between CVID subjects than controls.

Assay: immunoSEQ multiplex PCR; the TCRdb copy retains only in-frame clones and omits some. The specimen gives 30,000 to 40,000 clones without singletons; the ten biggest hold around 9.5%. The CDR3 sequence is 15 residues long. Per the germline V gene, CDR1 is KGHSH and CDR2 is LQKENI. As to this clone: Its matching antigen is unknown. The CDR3 goes on 3 residues after the read ends, and that part is filled in from the germline J gene.

Both groups were predominantly of Caucasian heritage. The sample comprised peripheral blood mononuclear cells. The sequence was collected from a person aged 18 to 70 in good health. This chain links TRBV18 with TRBJ1-2; tentative D call: TRBD1 (5 bases). CDR3: CASSDGRGAYNDYTF. The covered CDR3 bases are TGTGCCAGCTCCGACGGTAGAGGGGCCTACAATGAC.